This T cell receptor (beta chain) derives from a study of T-cell reconstitution after alpha-beta-depleted transplantation in children (dated by TCRdb to the mid-2010s). For the wider study: T-cell immune reconstitution after TCRalphabeta/CD19-depleted allogeneic hematopoietic cell transplantation in children was quantitatively tracked in the study by means of TCR repertoire profiling.

Library prep was done by PCR. The reads were generated on an Illumina HiSeq 2500. To normalize quantification of the TCRbeta repertoire, the TCR libraries were built with molecular barcoding that relied on unique molecular identifiers. In TCRdb, the public reads were trimmed at Q25 with fastp and aligned with MiXCR, with productive beta chains retained. Every distinct CDR3 protein forms one entry, paired with its most common genes and DNA. The sample table shows about 260,000 distinct CDR3 sequences, and approximately 10% are seen once. Of the sample, around 22% is held by the ten largest clones. This clonotype was observed a handful of times. This clone's antigen is unknown. No base quality values were provided; no much bigger clone lies one nucleotide off. The CDR3 numbers 17 residues from cysteine through phenylalanine. The DNA shown is the 51-base CDR3, in frame from base 1. Based on the germline V gene, the CDR1 and CDR2 sequences are MGHRA and YSYEKL. The V end gives up 2 bases and the J end 5 bases, leaving 10 bases in the junction not matched to a gene.

The paper as a whole reports these results and caveats: In some patients, the high TCRbeta diversity seen at day 60 was put down to recipient T cells and intrathymic progenitors that had survived conditioning. About two months after transplant, the apparently early recovery of alphabetaT-cell counts reportedly depended on just several hundred clones that had expanded rapidly and came from non-depleted graft cells. The frequencies of hyperexpanded clones fell over the following months, and after one year, T-cell counts and TCRbeta diversity were mostly attributed to newly produced T cells.

This sample's treatment or condition label indicates: allogeneic hematopoietic cell transplantation with graft depleted of TCRalphabeta T cells and CD19 B cells. TCRalphabeta/CD19-depleted allogeneic hematopoietic cell grafts were given to the transplant recipients, all of whom were children. The chain couples TRBV4-1 to TRBJ2-5; 11 middle bases align to TRBD2. This specimen was peripheral blood, taken 180 days after TCRalphabeta/CD19-depleted stem cell transplant. The receptor comes from a male patient under 10 years old who had a stem cell transplant for chronic granulomatous disease, so the T cells may come from the graft donor. The nucleotide sequence is given as TGCGCCAGCAGCCAATTCTGGCTAGCGGGAGGTGTCGAGACCCAGTACTTC. It is translated as CASSQFWLAGGVETQYF.